Shown below are 19 T cell receptor beta chains from a single sample sequenced in a study of cytomegalovirus exposure and HLA in healthy donors. Primers included in the PCR were 60 Vbeta and 13 Jbeta primers. The assay was immunoSEQ multiplex PCR, and TCRdb's table has in-frame clones only and misses some. The table for this sample gives 70,000 or so clones. Sequencing was carried out using PBMCs. The receptors shown here come from a man aged 35-49 years in good health and CMV-seronegative.

The chain is built from TRBV11-2 and TRBJ1-2; 7 positions match TRBD1. From germline, CDR1 is SGHAT and CDR2 FQNNGV. Trimming at V came to 3 bases and at J to 8 bases, leaving 9 bases not matched to a gene. This CDR3 is built from 14 residues. CDR3 residues: CASSFFEGARGYTF. The CDR3 DNA reads as TGTGCCAGCAGCTTTTTTGAGGGGGCTAGGGGCTACACCTTC. The full variable domain, completed using reference TRBV11-2 and TRBJ1-2, is EAGVAQSPRYKIIEKRQSVAFWCNPISGHATLYWYQQILGQGPKLLIQFQNNGVVDDSQLPKDRFSAERLKGVDSTLKIQPAKLEDSAVYLCASSFFEGARGYTFGSGTRLTVV.

The rearrangement joins TRBV5-1 to TRBJ2-2, with a possible D match to TRBD2 (5 bases). V was cut by 3 bases and J by 0 bases, with 9 bases left in between. This CDR3 is 15 amino acids long. Looked up from germline, CDR1 is SGHRS and CDR2 is YFSETQ. CDR3 amino acids: CASSSEAANTGELFF. CDR3 DNA: TGCGCCAGCAGCTCGGAGGCAGCGAACACCGGGGAGCTGTTTTTT.

The chain recombines TRBV9 with TRBJ1-2; D possibly corresponds to TRBD1 (5 bases). CDR3 length: 16 amino acids. Deletions cut 1 base from V and 4 bases from J, with 17 bases between. The germline V gene has CDR1 SGDLS and CDR2 YYNGEE. The CDR3 bases are TGTGCCAGCAGCGTAAACGTTAGGCAGGGAGGCTATGGCTACACCTTC. Its translation is CASSVNVRQGGYGYTF. Full variable domain (rest looked up from reference TRBV9 and TRBJ1-2): DSGVTQTPKHLITATGQRVTLRCSPRSGDLSVYWYQQSLDQGLQFLIQYYNGEERAKGNILERFSAQQFPDLHSELNLSSLELGDSALYFCASSVNVRQGGYGYTFGSGTRLTVV.

V usage is TRBV5-1 and J usage is TRBJ1-2, with D perhaps matching TRBD1 (6 bases). The CDR3 length is 14 residues. Germline V gene data show CDR1 as SGHRS and CDR2 as YFSETQ. V lost 0 bases to trimming and J lost 4 bases, with 10 bases between them. Here the CDR3 reads CASSLAGDGYGYTF. The CDR3 coding sequence is TGCGCCAGCAGCTTGGCAGGGGACGGCTATGGCTACACCTTC.

This chain links TRBV19 with TRBJ2-2, with TRBD1 matching 8 bases. CDR3 length: 14 residues. The junction had 4 bases not matched to a gene; V was cut back by 7 bases and J by 3 bases. The germline V gene has CDR1 LNHDA and CDR2 SQIVND (reference sequence). Here the CDR3 DNA reads TGTGCCAGTAAGCTGGACAGGGACACCGGGGAGCTGTTTTTT. As protein: CASKLDRDTGELFF.

The chain recombines TRBV6-1 with TRBJ2-7, with 10 bases matching TRBD2. Germline V gene sequence: CDR1 MNHNS, CDR2 SASEGT. The CDR3 consists of 15 residues. The V gene end was trimmed by 5 bases and the J gene end by 0 bases; junction bases not matched to a gene: 4. Here the CDR3 DNA reads TGTGCCAGCAGTACTAGCGGGGACAGCTCCTACGAGCAGTACTTC. It codes for CASSTSGDSSYEQYF.

This chain links TRBV19 with TRBJ1-1, with 10 bases identical to TRBD1. CDR3 length equals 13 residues. Trimming removed 5 bases from V and 5 bases from J; junction bases left unmatched: 2. CDR1 and CDR2 (germline): LNHDA, SQIVND (reference sequence). The CDR3 spells CASSDRGRTEAFF. CDR3 nucleotides: TGTGCCAGTAGTGACAGGGGGCGAACTGAAGCTTTCTTT.

The chain has TRBV5-6 and TRBJ1-4; no firm D call. The V and J ends lost 4 bases and 12 bases respectively, with 16 bases between them. The CDR3 spans 13 residues. Per the germline V gene, CDR1 is SGHDT and CDR2 is YYEEEE. The CDR3 loop reads CASSLNADRELFF. The CDR3 region has the DNA TGTGCCAGCAGCCTCAACGCCGACCGGGAACTGTTTTTT.

The chain is built from TRBV29-1 and TRBJ2-7; D is possibly TRBD1 (6 bases). V was cut by 6 bases and J by 2 bases, with 11 bases left in between. The CDR3 runs to 12 residues. CDR1 and CDR2 from the germline V gene are SQVTM and ANQGSEA. CDR3 region: CSVGRQAYEQYF. The CDR3 nucleotides are TGCAGCGTCGGCCGACAGGCCTACGAGCAGTACTTC.

This sequence joins TRBV14 and TRBJ1-1; D is perhaps TRBD1 (6 bases). Trimming cost V 1 base and J 1 base, with 7 bases left between them. This CDR3 is built from 14 residues. Germline loops: CDR1 SGHDN, CDR2 FVKESK. The CDR3 spells CASSQVQGNTEAFF. The CDR3 nucleotides read TGTGCCAGCAGCCAAGTACAGGGGAACACTGAAGCTTTCTTT.

The chain joins TRBV9 to TRBJ1-2; 7 bases line up with TRBD1. Germline trimming cut 3 bases from V and 2 bases from J; bases unmatched to any gene: 7. The CDR3 has 15 amino acids. Germline V CDR1 and CDR2: SGDLS, YYNGEE. The CDR3 region is CASSERPGQNYGYTF. CDR3 DNA sequence: TGTGCCAGCAGCGAAAGACCGGGACAGAACTATGGCTACACCTTC.

The rearrangement uses TRBV2 and TRBJ1-1; tentatively, D is TRBD1 (6 bases). Germline lookup yields CDR1 SNHLY and CDR2 FYNNEI. This CDR3 region has 14 residues. V was clipped by 6 bases and J by 4 bases, with 15 bases between them. The CDR3 coding sequence is TGTGCCAGCAGCCCCGGACAGCCCATCACTGAAGCTTTCTTT. Amino acids: CASSPGQPITEAFF.

The rearrangement uses TRBV6-5 and TRBJ2-2, with unresolved D. The CDR3 sequence is 14 residues long. Deletions cut 0 bases from V and 6 bases from J, with 8 bases between. Germline V gene sequence: CDR1 MNHEY, CDR2 SVGAGI. Here the CDR3 reads CASSYSLGAGELFF. The CDR3 region has the DNA TGTGCCAGCAGTTACTCGTTAGGAGCCGGGGAGCTGTTTTTT.

V gene TRBV5-1 combines with J gene TRBJ2-7, with 14 bases matching TRBD2. CDR1 and CDR2 from the germline V gene are SGHRS and YFSETQ. The trim removed 2 bases at V and 6 bases at J, leaving 7 bases unmatched. The CDR3 contains 16 residues. The CDR3 nucleotides are TGCGCCAGCAGCTTCCCCGGGACTAGCGGGGGAAGCGAGCAGTACTTC. Amino acid sequence: CASSFPGTSGGSEQYF.

On this clone: Other DNA sequences in this sample translate to the same CDR3. CDR3 bases: TGTGCCAGCAGCCAGAGAGCGGGGGGGCGGAAGACCCAGTACTTC. This gives the protein CASSQRAGGRKTQYF. The chain carries TRBV14 and TRBJ2-5; 10 bases line up with TRBD2. The junction had 7 bases not matched to a gene; V was cut back by 3 bases and J by 6 bases. There are 15 residues in the CDR3. The germline V gene has CDR1 SGHDN and CDR2 FVKESK.

The chain uses TRBV5-1 and TRBJ1-2, with 8 nucleotides matching TRBD1. The CDR3 has 15 amino acids. The ends lost 0 bases at V and 8 bases at J; junction bases unmatched: 9. CDR1 is SGHRS and CDR2 is YFSETQ in the germline V gene. The CDR3 nucleotides are TGCGCCAGCAGCTTGGCCAAGACAGGGGTTGGGGGCTACACCTTC. It is translated as CASSLAKTGVGGYTF.

The V and J genes are TRBV7-6 and TRBJ2-7; 8 bases match TRBD1. The CDR3 has 16 amino acids. Germline CDR1 reads SGHVS; CDR2 reads FNYEAQ. The V gene end was trimmed by 1 base and the J gene end by 4 bases; junction bases not matched to a gene: 9. This chain's CDR3 is CASSLGSGTGRYEQYF. The CDR3 DNA reads TGTGCCAGCAGCTTAGGGTCCGGGACAGGTAGATACGAGCAGTACTTC.

The chain couples TRBV4-1 to TRBJ2-1; tentatively, D is TRBD2 (5 bases). The V end was cut by 3 bases, the J end by 4 bases, with 19 bases between. The CDR3 spans 17 residues. Looked up from germline, CDR1 is MGHRA and CDR2 is YSYEKL. CDR3 amino acids: CASSQGQNIGLYNEQFF. The CDR3 region has the DNA TGCGCCAGCAGCCAGGGCCAAAATATTGGACTGTACAATGAGCAGTTCTTC.

To note about this clone: Other nucleotide sequences in the sample specify the same CDR3. The chain has TRBV11-2 and TRBJ1-5; a possible D gene is TRBD1 (5 bases). Germline lookup yields CDR1 SGHAT and CDR2 FQNNGV. The germline V and J ends were trimmed by 5 bases and 4 bases, with 24 bases remaining between them. The CDR3 loop spans 18 amino acids. The CDR3 loop is CASSRTGGGFGRNQPQHF. The CDR3 coding sequence is TGTGCCAGCAGCCGGACGGGGGGTGGCTTCGGCCGGAATCAGCCCCAGCATTTT.